This TCR beta chain was identified in a study of blood T cell repertoires in COVID-19. Participant reports of clinical history set cohort assignment. Repertoires were generated with immunoSEQ multiplex PCR, while TCRdb's copy carries only in-frame clones and drops some. This table has a few hundred thousand clones, roughly nine tenths appearing once. The CDR3 contains 17 residues. Germline V lookup: CDR1 MNHEY, CDR2 SMNVEV (reference sequence). Trimming removed 5 bases from V and 0 bases from J; junction bases left unmatched: 8. V and J are TRBV27 and TRBJ1-5; TRBD1 agrees at 9 bases. The receptor's source is a woman aged 60-75 years who had recovered from COVID-19. Source material: PBMCs or T cells enriched from blood (not recorded which). The CDR3 loop reads CASSRWTGDFSNQPQHF. The CDR3, as DNA: TGTGCCAGCAGTCGCTGGACAGGGGACTTTAGCAATCAGCCCCAGCATTTT.